The clone carrying this T cell receptor beta chain has only a few counts. Sample-barcoded 5' priming and a J-beta primer mix drove a second PCR of roughly 7 to 11 cycles. Each cDNA molecule was tagged by a template-switch adaptor that had 12 random nucleotides. TCRdb passed the 5' RACE reads through MiXCR, listing each CDR3 protein once. The sample records hundreds of thousands of distinct CDR3 sequences, approximately 25% being singletons. CDR3 size: 14 residues. The ends were cut back, 8 bases at V and 3 bases at J, with 16 bases in the middle. The germline V gene has CDR1 MDHEN and CDR2 SYDVKM. This specimen comes from a study of blood T cells in healthy people across ages. These data also featured in a second study, about T cells of mothers and their children.

The rearrangement uses TRBV28 and TRBJ1-2, with D unresolved. The receptor was isolated from a boy under 18 in good health. The sample comprised blood. The chain's CDR3 is CASLGSGLDYGYTF. In DNA, the CDR3 is TGTGCCAGCTTGGGGTCTGGATTGGACTATGGCTACACCTTC.